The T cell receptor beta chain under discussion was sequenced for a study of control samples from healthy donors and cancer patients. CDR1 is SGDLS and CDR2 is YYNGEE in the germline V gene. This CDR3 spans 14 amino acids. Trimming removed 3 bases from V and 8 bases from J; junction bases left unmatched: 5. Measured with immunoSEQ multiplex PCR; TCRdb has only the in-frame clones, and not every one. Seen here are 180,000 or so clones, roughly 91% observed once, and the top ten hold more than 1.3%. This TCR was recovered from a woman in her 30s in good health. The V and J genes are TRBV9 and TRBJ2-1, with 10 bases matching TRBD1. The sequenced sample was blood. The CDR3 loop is CASSEGQGWHEQFF. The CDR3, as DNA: TGTGCCAGCAGCGAGGGACAGGGGTGGCATGAGCAGTTCTTC.